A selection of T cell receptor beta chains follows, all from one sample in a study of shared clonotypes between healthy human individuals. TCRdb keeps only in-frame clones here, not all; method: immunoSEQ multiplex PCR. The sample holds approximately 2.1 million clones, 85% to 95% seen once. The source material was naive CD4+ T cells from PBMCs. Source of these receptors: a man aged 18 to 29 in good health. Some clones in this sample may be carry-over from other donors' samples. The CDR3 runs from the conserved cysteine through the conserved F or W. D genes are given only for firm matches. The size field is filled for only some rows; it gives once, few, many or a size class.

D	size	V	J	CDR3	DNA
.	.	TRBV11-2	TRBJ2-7	CASSLVGYGGQYF	TGTGCCAGCAGCTTAGTCGGGTACGGTGGGCAGTACTTC
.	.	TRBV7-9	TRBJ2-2	CASSLYVRSGTGELFF	TGTGCCAGCAGCTTATATGTCCGGTCGGGCACCGGGGAGCTGTTTTTT
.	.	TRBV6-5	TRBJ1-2	CASRLRVMDGYTF	TGTGCCAGCAGGCTACGCGTAATGGATGGCTACACCTTC
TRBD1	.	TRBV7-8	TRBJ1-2	CASSARDSNLYGYTF	TGTGCCAGCAGCGCCCGGGACAGTAACCTCTATGGCTACACCTTC
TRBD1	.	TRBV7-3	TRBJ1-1	CASSLTGGATEAFF	TGTGCCAGCAGCTTGACAGGGGGCGCGACTGAAGCTTTCTTT
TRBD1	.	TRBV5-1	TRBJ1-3	CASSPTGQGVSGNTIYF	TGCGCCAGCAGCCCAACGGGACAGGGAGTCTCTGGAAACACCATATATTTT
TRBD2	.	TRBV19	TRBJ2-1	CASSNGAGGPYEQFF	TGTGCCAGTAGTAACGGAGCGGGAGGGCCGTATGAGCAGTTCTTC
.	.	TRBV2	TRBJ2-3	CASSEDRPRGDTQYF	TGTGCCAGCAGTGAGGATAGGCCTCGTGGAGATACGCAGTATTTT
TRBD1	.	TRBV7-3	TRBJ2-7	CASSLTRDRAHEQYF	TGTGCCAGCAGCTTAACAAGGGACAGGGCGCACGAGCAGTACTTC
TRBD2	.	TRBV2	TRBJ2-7	CASLPRGREGEQYF	TGTGCCAGCCTCCCCCGGGGACGGGAGGGAGAGCAGTACTTC
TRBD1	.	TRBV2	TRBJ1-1	CASSPGQGAYTEAFF	TGTGCCAGCAGTCCGGGACAGGGGGCTTACACTGAAGCTTTCTTT
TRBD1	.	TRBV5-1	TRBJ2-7	CASTAGGTDEQYF	TGCGCGAGCACGGCAGGGGGCACGGACGAGCAGTACTTC
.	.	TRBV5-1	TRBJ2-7	CASNWGSSGPTYEQYF	TGCGCCAGCAACTGGGGGAGCTCGGGACCAACATACGAGCAGTACTTC
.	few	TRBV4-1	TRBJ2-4	CASSPMWVGAKNIQYF	TGCGCCAGCAGCCCGATGTGGGTGGGAGCCAAAAACATTCAGTACTTC
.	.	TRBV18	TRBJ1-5	CASSPGRDQPQHF	TGTGCCAGCTCACCCGGTAGGGATCAGCCCCAGCATTTT
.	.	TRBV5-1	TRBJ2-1	CASTRGYASRGINEQFF	TGCGCCAGCACCCGGGGGTACGCGTCTCGGGGGATCAATGAGCAGTTCTTC
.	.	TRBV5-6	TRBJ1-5	CASSLMAQGNQPQHF	TGTGCCAGCAGCTTGATGGCCCAGGGCAATCAGCCCCAGCATTTT
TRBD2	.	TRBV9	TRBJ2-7	CASSVAPGLVSYEQYF	TGTGCCAGCAGCGTAGCTCCGGGACTAGTCTCCTACGAGCAGTACTTC
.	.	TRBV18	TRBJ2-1	CASSPGTQHNEQFF	TGTGCCAGCTCTCCAGGGACCCAACACAATGAGCAGTTCTTC
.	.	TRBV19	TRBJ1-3	CASSSKGRSSGNTIYF	TGTGCCAGTAGTAGCAAGGGACGGAGCTCTGGAAACACCATATATTTT
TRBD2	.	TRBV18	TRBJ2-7	CASSPLPRGGTSGFSYEQYF	TGTGCCAGCTCACCCCTCCCGCGGGGGGGGACTAGCGGGTTTTCCTACGAGCAGTACTTC
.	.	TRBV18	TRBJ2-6	CASSVQGAGANVLTF	TGTGCCAGCTCAGTTCAGGGAGCTGGGGCCAACGTCCTGACTTTC
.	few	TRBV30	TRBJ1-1	CAWSQATEAFF	TGTGCCTGGAGTCAGGCGACTGAAGCTTTCTTT
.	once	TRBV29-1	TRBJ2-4	CSVSVPLVNKNIQYF	TGCAGCGTGTCAGTTCCCCTTGTGAACAAAAACATTCAGTACTTC
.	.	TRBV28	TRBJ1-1	CASTSGVYGVAFF	TGTGCCAGCACCTCCGGAGTATATGGTGTAGCTTTCTTT
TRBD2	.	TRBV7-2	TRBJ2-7	CASSKGLAGVGEQYF	TGTGCCAGCAGCAAAGGACTAGCGGGAGTGGGGGAGCAGTACTTC
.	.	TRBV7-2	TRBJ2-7	CASSTQSQITYEQYF	TGTGCCAGCAGCACCCAGTCTCAGATTACCTACGAGCAGTACTTC
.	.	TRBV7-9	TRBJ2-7	CASTRGSRYEQYF	TGTGCCAGCACCAGGGGTTCGCGCTACGAGCAGTACTTC
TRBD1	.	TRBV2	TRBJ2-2	CASSRDRANTGELFF	TGTGCCAGCAGTAGGGACAGGGCTAACACCGGGGAGCTGTTTTTT
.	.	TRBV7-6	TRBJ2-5	CASTRGQALGVETQYF	TGTGCCAGCACCAGGGGCCAAGCGTTGGGGGTGGAGACCCAGTACTTC
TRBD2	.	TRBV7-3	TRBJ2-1	CASSLRKAGAPGNEQFF	TGTGCCAGCAGCCTACGTAAAGCGGGAGCCCCCGGCAATGAGCAGTTCTTC
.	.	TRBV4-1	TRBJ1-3	CASTTVGAGNTIYF	TGCGCCAGCACTACGGTGGGAGCTGGAAACACCATATATTTT
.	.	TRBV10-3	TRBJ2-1	CAAAVRGNPEDEQFF	TGTGCCGCCGCTGTGCGAGGGAATCCCGAGGATGAGCAGTTCTTC
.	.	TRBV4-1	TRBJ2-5	CASSQDRQGGTQYF	TGCGCCAGCAGCCAGGACCGACAGGGAGGGACCCAGTACTTC
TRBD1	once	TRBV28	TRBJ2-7	CASSPFKGGDYEQYF	TGTGCCAGCAGTCCCTTTAAAGGGGGCGACTACGAGCAGTACTTC
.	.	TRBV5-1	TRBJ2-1	CASSLGFSGNEQFF	TGCGCCAGCAGCTTGGGGTTCAGCGGCAATGAGCAGTTCTTC
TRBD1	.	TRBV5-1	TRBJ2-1	CASSLGDSWVYNEQFF	TGCGCCAGCAGCTTGGGGGACAGTTGGGTCTACAATGAGCAGTTCTTC
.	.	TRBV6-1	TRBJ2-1	CASSENDAELNEQFF	TGTGCCAGCAGTGAAAATGATGCCGAACTCAATGAGCAGTTCTTC
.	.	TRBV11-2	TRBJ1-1	CASSLDEWGLTEAFF	TGTGCCAGCAGCTTAGATGAGTGGGGGCTCACTGAAGCTTTCTTT
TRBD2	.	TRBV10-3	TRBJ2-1	CAISASGSNEQFF	TGTGCCATCAGTGCCAGCGGGAGTAATGAGCAGTTCTTC
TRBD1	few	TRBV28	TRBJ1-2	CASSLSAGGGYTF	TGTGCCAGCAGTTTATCAGCAGGGGGAGGCTACACCTTC
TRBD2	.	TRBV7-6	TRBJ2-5	CASTLGGETQYF	TGTGCCAGCACCTTGGGGGGGGAGACCCAGTACTTC
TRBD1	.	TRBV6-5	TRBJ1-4	CASSYSAWQGDEKLFF	TGTGCCAGCAGTTACTCAGCCTGGCAGGGGGACGAAAAACTGTTTTTT
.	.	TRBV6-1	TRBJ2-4	CASSDWGAAKNIQYF	TGTGCCAGCAGTGATTGGGGGGCCGCCAAAAACATTCAGTACTTC
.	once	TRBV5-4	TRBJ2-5	CASSLRSLGGETQYF	TGTGCCAGCAGCCTAAGGTCCCTGGGAGGAGAGACCCAGTACTTC
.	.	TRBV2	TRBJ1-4	CASSPGGGEKLFF	TGTGCCAGCAGTCCCGGGGGCGGTGAAAAACTGTTTTTT
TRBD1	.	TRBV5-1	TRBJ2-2	CASSTGQGEGTGELFF	TGCGCCAGCAGCACAGGACAGGGAGAGGGCACCGGGGAGCTGTTTTTT
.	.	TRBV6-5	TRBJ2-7	CASSQGQLYEQYF	TGTGCCAGCAGTCAAGGACAGCTCTACGAGCAGTACTTC
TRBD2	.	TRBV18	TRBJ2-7	CASSGRAGGEGYEQYF	TGTGCCAGCTCAGGCCGGGCGGGGGGTGAAGGCTACGAGCAGTACTTC
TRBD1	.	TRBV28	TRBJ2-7	CASSLETQGSEQYF	TGTGCCAGCAGTTTGGAGACACAGGGGAGCGAGCAGTACTTC
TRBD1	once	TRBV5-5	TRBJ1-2	CASSLQQGANYGYTF	TGTGCCAGCAGCTTGCAACAGGGGGCTAACTATGGCTACACCTTC
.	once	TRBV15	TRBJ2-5	CATSRGVSNGETQYF	TGTGCCACCAGCAGAGGAGTTTCGAACGGGGAGACCCAGTACTTC